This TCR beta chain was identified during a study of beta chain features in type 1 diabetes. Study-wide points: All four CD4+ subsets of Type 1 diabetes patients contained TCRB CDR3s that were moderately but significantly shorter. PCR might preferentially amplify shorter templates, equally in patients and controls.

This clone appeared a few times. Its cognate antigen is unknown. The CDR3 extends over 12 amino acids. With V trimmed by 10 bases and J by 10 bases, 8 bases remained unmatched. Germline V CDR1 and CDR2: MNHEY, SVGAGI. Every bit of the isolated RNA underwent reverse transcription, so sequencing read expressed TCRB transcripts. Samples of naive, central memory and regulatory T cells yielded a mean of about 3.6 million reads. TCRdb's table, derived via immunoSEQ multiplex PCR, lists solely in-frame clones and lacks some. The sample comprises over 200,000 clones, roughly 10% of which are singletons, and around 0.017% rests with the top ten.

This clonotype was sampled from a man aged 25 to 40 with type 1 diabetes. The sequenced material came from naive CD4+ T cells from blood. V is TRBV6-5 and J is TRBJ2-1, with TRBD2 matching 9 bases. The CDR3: CATGLLAGEQFF. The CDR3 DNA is TGTGCCACCGGGCTTCTAGCGGGGGAGCAGTTCTTC.